This T cell receptor (beta chain) came from a study of cytotoxic CD8 clonotypes in ibrutinib-treated CLL. Across the whole study: Responses: roughly 25 partial, 2 complete; after median around 64 months, roughly 14 stayed remitted, some twelve progressed.

Comments on this clone: Its target is unknown.

Genomic DNA in a quantity of 2 to 2.5 micrograms was derived from cryopreserved PBMCs for TCR beta libraries. Measured with immunoSEQ multiplex PCR; TCRdb has only the in-frame clones, and not every one. Here the sample spans 330,000 or so clones, over 60% being singletons. Broader study findings: Among the clonotypes, public ones were uncommon and contracted or held stable on treatment.

Germline V lookup: CDR1 MDHEN, CDR2 SYDVKM. The CDR3 spans 15 residues. The J segment lost 4 bases and the V segment lost 2 bases, leaving 7 bases of the junction unmatched. This sample comprised PBMCs, obtained after 36 months of ibrutinib treatment. V gene TRBV28 combines with J gene TRBJ2-7; 8 positions agree with TRBD2. The sequence was obtained from a human donor with chronic lymphocytic leukemia. The CDR3 spells CASSLRAGGSYEQYF. In nucleotides, the CDR3 is TGTGCCAGCAGTTTACGTGCGGGAGGAAGTTACGAGCAGTACTTC.